The 7 T cell receptor beta chains reported below all come from one sample, sequenced in a study of cytomegalovirus exposure and HLA in healthy donors. This PCR relied on a set of 60 Vbeta primers and 13 Jbeta primers. The protocol was immunoSEQ multiplex PCR, while the TCRdb copy is restricted to in-frame clones and leaves out a portion. The profile shows approximately 88,000 clones, 76% of them singletons. Sequenced: PBMCs. These receptors all come from a male donor in good health and CMV-seronegative.

The gene calls are TRBV6-1 and TRBJ2-7; D is perhaps TRBD1 (5 bases). V was pared by 0 bases and J by 6 bases, with 12 bases between. The V gene's germline CDR1 is MNHNS and CDR2 SASEGT. This CDR3 has 14 amino acids. As DNA, the CDR3 is TGTGCCAGCAGTGAAGCGCCCAAAGGGGCCGAGCAGTACTTC. Its translation: CASSEAPKGAEQYF.

The rearrangement uses TRBV11-2 and TRBJ2-7; 7 bases fit TRBD2. This CDR3 has 16 amino acids. The V and J ends lost 0 bases and 3 bases, in that order; junction bases with no gene match: 8. The germline V gene encodes CDR1 SGHAT and CDR2 FQNNGV. CDR3 coding DNA: TGTGCCAGCAGCTTAGATTCGGTCGGGAGGCACTACGAGCAGTACTTC. This encodes CASSLDSVGRHYEQYF.

The chain links TRBV9 to TRBJ1-1; perhaps TRBD1 as D (6 bases). The length of the CDR3 is 14 residues. The V end lost 4 bases, the J end lost 0 bases, and 10 bases lay between the germline ends. Germline lookup yields CDR1 SGDLS and CDR2 YYNGEE. CDR3 region: CASSRTALNTEAFF. As DNA, the CDR3 is TGTGCCAGCAGCCGGACAGCATTGAACACTGAAGCTTTCTTT.

In its sample, this clone was seen once. J is TRBJ1-2 and V is TRBV6-4; D might be TRBD1 (6 bases). V shed 4 bases and J shed 0 bases, with 15 bases lying between them. CDR1 MRHNA and CDR2 SNTAGT come from the germline V gene. This CDR3 is 16 amino acids long. CDR3 nucleotide sequence: TGTGCCAGCAGTGTCGATTCGGACAGCCCTAACTATGGCTACACCTTC. It translates to CASSVDSDSPNYGYTF.

Comments on this clone: The identical CDR3 is also encoded by other nucleotide sequences in the sample. CDR3: CASSPTGGMNTEAFF. The CDR3 coding sequence is TGTGCCAGTAGTCCGACAGGGGGCATGAACACTGAAGCTTTCTTT. V is TRBV19 and J is TRBJ1-1, with 10 nucleotides matching TRBD1. From germline, CDR1 is LNHDA and CDR2 SQIVND (reference sequence). Trimming at V came to 5 bases and at J to 0 bases, leaving 3 bases not matched to a gene. The CDR3 is 15 residues long.

The chain carries TRBV20-1 and TRBJ2-7; tentatively, D is TRBD2 (6 bases). Per germline, CDR1 DFQATT and CDR2 SNEGSKA (reference sequence). The V end was cut by 5 bases, the J end by 6 bases, with 11 bases between. The CDR3 loop spans 11 amino acids. The CDR3 DNA follows: TGCAGTGCTCTCCAGGAGGGCGAGCAGTACTTC. This translates into CSALQEGEQYF.

The J gene is TRBJ1-5, the V gene TRBV14, with D tentatively TRBD1 (6 bases). Trimming left V 4 bases short and J 3 bases short, with 13 bases between. In germline, CDR1 is SGHDN, CDR2 FVKESK. The CDR3 consists of 15 residues. The CDR3 region has the DNA TGTGCCAGCAGCCGGGGCAGGGGATACAATCAGCCCCAGCATTTT. This encodes CASSRGRGYNQPQHF.